Presented here are 10 T cell receptor beta chains from one specimen sequenced in a study of blood T cell repertoires in COVID-19. Assay used: immunoSEQ multiplex PCR; TCRdb lists only in-frame clones, some missing. The data contain 200,000 to 250,000 clones, less than 90% of them singletons. The sample comprised peripheral blood. These TCRs come from an elderly woman with active or convalescent COVID-19.

The V and J genes are TRBV5-1 and TRBJ2-7; 16 nucleotides match TRBD2. The V gene end was trimmed by 4 bases and the J gene end by 7 bases; junction bases not matched to a gene: 11. The CDR3 loop spans 17 amino acids. The germline CDR1 and CDR2 sequences are SGHRS and YFSETQ. This chain's CDR3 is CASSRGTSGRVVGEQYF. The CDR3 bases are TGCGCCAGCAGCCGCGGGACTAGCGGGAGGGTAGTCGGGGAGCAGTACTTC.

This chain connects TRBV7-2 to TRBJ1-4; TRBD1 matches at 9 bases. Germline CDR1 SGHTA, CDR2 FQGNSA. The CDR3 consists of 18 residues. J was trimmed by 2 bases and V by 5 bases; bases with no gene match: 12. CDR3 residues: CASSHPAGTGTTNEKLFF. The CDR3, as DNA: TGTGCCAGCAGCCACCCCGCCGGGACAGGGACGACTAATGAAAAACTGTTTTTT. The variable domain in full, completed from reference TRBV7-2 and TRBJ1-4, reads GAGVSQSPSNKVTEKGKDVELRCDPISGHTALYWYRQSLGQGLEFLIYFQGNSAPDKSGLPSDRFSAERTGGSVSTLTIQRTQQEDSAVYLCASSHPAGTGTTNEKLFFGSGTQLSVL.

The chain joins TRBV5-1 to TRBJ1-2; 12 bases fit TRBD1. CDR1 is SGHRS and CDR2 is YFSETQ in the germline V gene. CDR3 length: 14 amino acids. The trim removed 4 bases at V and 7 bases at J, leaving 5 bases unmatched. CDR3 residues: CASSPGTGGFGYTF. CDR3 sequence (DNA): TGCGCCAGCAGCCCCGGGACAGGGGGCTTTGGCTACACCTTC.

The chain links TRBV5-4 to TRBJ2-3; D is uncertain. CDR1 and CDR2 (germline): SGHNT, YYREEE (reference sequence). Trimming left V 0 bases short and J 2 bases short, with 10 bases between. CDR3 size: 15 residues. Here the CDR3 reads CASSLVRLPTDTQYF. The CDR3 region has the DNA TGTGCCAGCAGCTTGGTGCGGCTTCCCACAGATACGCAGTATTTT.

The chain couples TRBV13 to TRBJ2-7; 9 positions match TRBD1. With V trimmed by 2 bases and J by 2 bases, 7 bases remained unmatched. CDR3 length equals 16 residues. Per germline, CDR1 PRHDT and CDR2 FYEKMQ (reference sequence). The DNA of the CDR3 is TGTGCCAGCAGCTTAATTCCCGGGACAGGGACCTACGAGCAGTACTTC. Its translation is CASSLIPGTGTYEQYF.

J is TRBJ1-5 and V is TRBV19; D is unclear. CDR1 LNHDA and CDR2 SQIVND come from the germline V gene (reference sequence). The V end lost 3 bases, the J end lost 0 bases, and 9 bases lay between the germline ends. The CDR3 has 15 amino acids. CDR3 residues: CASSIPSYSNQPQHF. CDR3 sequence (DNA): TGTGCCAGTAGTATCCCCTCTTATAGCAATCAGCCCCAGCATTTT.

This chain joins TRBV5-5 and TRBJ1-5; a possible D gene is TRBD1 (6 bases). The CDR3 is 14 residues long. Trimming left V 4 bases short and J 3 bases short, with 11 bases between. Germline lookup yields CDR1 SGHKS and CDR2 YYEKEE (reference sequence). This chain's CDR3 is CASSPDRPNQPQHF. CDR3 sequence (DNA): TGTGCCAGCAGCCCGGACAGACCCAATCAGCCCCAGCATTTT.

This chain uses TRBV4-2 with TRBJ2-7, with TRBD2 matching over 7 bases. J lost 0 bases, V lost 1 base, and 3 bases had no gene match. Per germline, CDR1 LGHNA and CDR2 YNFKEQ. This CDR3 is 15 amino acids long. The CDR3 DNA sequence: TGTGCCAGCAGCCAAGCCGCGGGGGTCTCCTACGAGCAGTACTTC. This encodes CASSQAAGVSYEQYF.

The chain couples TRBV7-9 to TRBJ2-4, with TRBD1 identical over 8 bases. The V gene end was trimmed by 5 bases and the J gene end by 9 bases; junction bases not matched to a gene: 15. Germline V gene lookup returns CDR1 SEHNR and CDR2 FQNEAQ (reference sequence). The CDR3 has 16 amino acids. This chain's CDR3 is CASSPPGAGGHGIQYF. CDR3 nucleotide sequence: TGTGCCAGCAGCCCCCCCGGTGCAGGGGGCCATGGCATTCAGTACTTC.

This chain connects TRBV28 to TRBJ1-2; 7 bases are a match to TRBD1. Germline CDR1 is MDHEN and CDR2 is SYDVKM. V shed 6 bases and J 2 bases; nucleotides not matched to a gene: 0. There are 12 residues in the CDR3. In nucleotides, the CDR3 is TGTGCCAGCAGGACAGGGAACTATGGCTACACCTTC. Amino acid sequence: CASRTGNYGYTF.